The rows below give T cell receptor beta chains drawn from one sample of a study of blood T cell repertoires in COVID-19. Using immunoSEQ multiplex PCR, the repertoire was profiled, and TCRdb retains in-frame clones only, with some absent. The repertoire holds 100,000 to 150,000 clones, with approximately 90% as singletons. Sequencing was carried out using peripheral blood. All receptors come from a man between 60 and 75 years old with COVID-19, enrolled during active disease. Each CDR3 is given with its conserved first and last residue. A D gene is named only where the DNA matches it firmly. Size values are once, few and many counts, or a class for expanded clones, and some rows have none.

j_call,clone_size,d_call,v_call,cdr3_nt,cdr3_aa
TRBJ1-2,-,-,TRBV7-6,TGTGCCAGCAGCTTAGGGAGGGGAACTAACTATGGCTACACCTTC,CASSLGRGTNYGYTF
TRBJ2-1,-,-,TRBV7-3,TGTGCCAGCAGCCCACAAGCCCAGGACAATGAGCAGTTCTTC,CASSPQAQDNEQFF
TRBJ1-1,-,TRBD1,TRBV7-2,TGTGCCAGCAGCACTCGGGACAGGGGGAGCACTGAAGCTTTCTTT,CASSTRDRGSTEAFF
TRBJ2-5,-,-,TRBV14,TGTGCCAGCAGCCCCCTGGGGGGGCACGAGACCCAGTACTTC,CASSPLGGHETQYF
TRBJ1-2,few,-,TRBV6-5,TGTGCCAGCACCCCACGGGGGACGGGGGTCTATGGCTACACCTTC,CASTPRGTGVYGYTF
TRBJ1-2,few,TRBD1,TRBV12-5,TGTGCTAGTGGCTCCGGGACAGGGGTCGGCTACACCTTC,CASGSGTGVGYTF
TRBJ1-3,-,-,TRBV19,TGTGCCAGTAGCCCCAAGGCGGACAGCTCTGGAAACACCATATATTTT,CASSPKADSSGNTIYF
TRBJ2-1,-,TRBD2,TRBV6-6,TGTGCCAGCAGTCAACCGGGACTAGCGGGGGGATGGTATGAGCAGTTCTTC,CASSQPGLAGGWYEQFF
TRBJ1-3,-,-,TRBV7-8,TGTGCCAGCAGCCCAGAGATGGGGGGAGTATCCTATGGAAACACCATATATTTT,CASSPEMGGVSYGNTIYF
TRBJ1-2,-,-,TRBV30,TGTGCCTGGAGTGTACCAGGGGTCTATGGCTACACCTTC,CAWSVPGVYGYTF
TRBJ2-3,-,-,TRBV5-1,TGCGCCAGCAGGAACTCGCCTGCCACAGATACGCAGTATTTT,CASRNSPATDTQYF
TRBJ2-2,-,-,TRBV3-1/TRBV3-2,TGTGCCAGCAGCCAAGATCTTACAGCACAGCGGGCCGGGGAGCTGTTTTTT,CASSQDLTAQRAGELFF
TRBJ2-5,-,TRBD1,TRBV5-4,TGTGCCAGCAAACCGACAGGGGGTTTACAAGAGACCCAGTACTTC,CASKPTGGLQETQYF
TRBJ2-4,-,-,TRBV2,TGTGCCAGCAGTGACTCCTCTCTATCCCATCTGGCCAAAAACATTCAGTACTTC,CASSDSSLSHLAKNIQYF
TRBJ2-3,-,-,TRBV30,TGTGCCTGGAGTGTAGGGGGGGGAACAGATACGCAGTATTTT,CAWSVGGGTDTQYF
TRBJ2-2,-,TRBD1,TRBV6-5,TGTGCCAGCAGCCGGGACAGGGGACTCTCCGGGGAGCTGTTTTTT,CASSRDRGLSGELFF
TRBJ2-3,few,TRBD2,TRBV5-1,TGCGCCAGCAGCTTGTGGGGAGGGCAAGATACGCAGTATTTT,CASSLWGGQDTQYF
TRBJ1-2,once,-,TRBV19,TGTGCCAGTGCGGGACTGAGGGCCACGGGCTACACCTTC,CASAGLRATGYTF
TRBJ2-5,-,-,TRBV2,TGTGCCAGCAGGACCCGGCAGGGACAAGAGACCCAGTACTTC,CASRTRQGQETQYF
TRBJ1-2,-,-,TRBV5-1,TGCGCCACCCGGCGGGGGGGCCCTAACTATGGCTACACCTTC,CATRRGGPNYGYTF